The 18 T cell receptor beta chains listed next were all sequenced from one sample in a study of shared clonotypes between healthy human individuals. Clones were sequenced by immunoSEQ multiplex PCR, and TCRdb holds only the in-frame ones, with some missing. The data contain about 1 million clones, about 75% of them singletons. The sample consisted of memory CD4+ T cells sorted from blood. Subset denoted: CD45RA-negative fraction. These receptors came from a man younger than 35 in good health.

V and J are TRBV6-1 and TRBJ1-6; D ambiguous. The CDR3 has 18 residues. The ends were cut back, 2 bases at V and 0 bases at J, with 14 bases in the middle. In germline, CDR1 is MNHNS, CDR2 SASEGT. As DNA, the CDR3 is TGTGCCAGCAGTGAACGGACCCCCCAGGACTCCTATAATTCACCCCTCCACTTT. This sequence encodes CASSERTPQDSYNSPLHF.

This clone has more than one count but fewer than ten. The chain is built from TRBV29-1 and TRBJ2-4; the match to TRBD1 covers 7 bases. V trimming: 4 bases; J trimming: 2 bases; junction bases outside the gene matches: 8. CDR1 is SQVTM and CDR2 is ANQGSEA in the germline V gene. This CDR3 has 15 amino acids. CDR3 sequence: CSVVLQGNSKNIQYF. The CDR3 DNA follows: TGCAGCGTTGTATTACAGGGGAATTCCAAAAACATTCAGTACTTC.

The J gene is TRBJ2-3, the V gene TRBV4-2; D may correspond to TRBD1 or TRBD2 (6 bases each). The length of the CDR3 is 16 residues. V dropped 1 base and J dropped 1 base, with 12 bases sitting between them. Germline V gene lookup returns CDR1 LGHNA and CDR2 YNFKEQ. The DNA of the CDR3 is TGTGCCAGCAGCCAAGGCAGGGGAGGAGGCACAGATACGCAGTATTTT. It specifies CASSQGRGGGTDTQYF.

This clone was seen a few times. The chain's CDR3 is CASSPGLAGRYEQYF. The DNA for the CDR3 is TGTGCCAGCAGTCCGGGACTAGCGGGGAGGTACGAGCAGTACTTC. This sequence joins TRBV28 and TRBJ2-7, with TRBD2 matching 13 bases. CDR3 length equals 15 residues. Germline V gene lookup returns CDR1 MDHEN and CDR2 SYDVKM. V dropped 5 bases and J dropped 4; count of bases not matched to a gene: 5.

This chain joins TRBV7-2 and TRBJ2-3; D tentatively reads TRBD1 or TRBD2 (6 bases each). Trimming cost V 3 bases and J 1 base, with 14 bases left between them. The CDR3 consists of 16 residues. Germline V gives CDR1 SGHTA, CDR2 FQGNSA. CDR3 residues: CASSFRRGSGTDTQYF. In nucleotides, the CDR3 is TGTGCCAGCAGCTTTAGGAGGGGGTCTGGCACAGATACGCAGTATTTT. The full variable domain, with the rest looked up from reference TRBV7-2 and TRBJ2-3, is GAGVSQSPSNKVTEKGKDVELRCDPISGHTALYWYRQSLGQGLEFLIYFQGNSAPDKSGLPSDRFSAERTGGSVSTLTIQRTQQEDSAVYLCASSFRRGSGTDTQYFGPGTRLTVL.

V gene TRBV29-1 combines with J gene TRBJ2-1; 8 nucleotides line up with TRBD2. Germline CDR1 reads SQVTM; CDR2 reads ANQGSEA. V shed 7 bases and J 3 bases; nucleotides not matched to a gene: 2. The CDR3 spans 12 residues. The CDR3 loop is CSATSGYNEQFF. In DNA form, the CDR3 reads TGCAGCGCCACTAGCGGCTACAATGAGCAGTTCTTC.

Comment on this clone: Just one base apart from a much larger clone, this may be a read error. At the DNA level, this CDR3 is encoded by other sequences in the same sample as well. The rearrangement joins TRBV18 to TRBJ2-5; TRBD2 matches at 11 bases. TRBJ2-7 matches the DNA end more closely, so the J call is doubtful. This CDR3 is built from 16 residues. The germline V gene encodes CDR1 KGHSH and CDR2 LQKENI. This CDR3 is CASSRSGTSGSYEQYF. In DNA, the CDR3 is TGTGCCAGCTCACGATCCGGGACTAGCGGCTCCTACGAGCAGTACTTC.

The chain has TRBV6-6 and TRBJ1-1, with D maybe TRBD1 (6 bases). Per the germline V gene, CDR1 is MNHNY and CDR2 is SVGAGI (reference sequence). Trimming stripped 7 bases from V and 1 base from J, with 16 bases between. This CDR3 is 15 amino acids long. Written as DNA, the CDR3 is TGTGCCAGCAAGGACCCTGGGACACCGAACACTGAAGCTTTCTTT. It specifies CASKDPGTPNTEAFF.

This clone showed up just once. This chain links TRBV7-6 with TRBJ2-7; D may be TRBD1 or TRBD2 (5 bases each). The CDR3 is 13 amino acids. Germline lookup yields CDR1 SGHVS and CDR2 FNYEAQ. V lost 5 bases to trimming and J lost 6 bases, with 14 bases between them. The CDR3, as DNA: TGTGCCAGCAGCCCCAACTATGGGGGCGAGCAGTACTTC. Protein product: CASSPNYGGEQYF.

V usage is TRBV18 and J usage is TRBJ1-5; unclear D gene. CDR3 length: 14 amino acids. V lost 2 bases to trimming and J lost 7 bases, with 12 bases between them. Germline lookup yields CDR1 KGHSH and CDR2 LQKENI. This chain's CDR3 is CASSPTGGSQPQHF. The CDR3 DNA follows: TGTGCCAGCTCACCAACCGGAGGGTCCCAGCCCCAGCATTTT.

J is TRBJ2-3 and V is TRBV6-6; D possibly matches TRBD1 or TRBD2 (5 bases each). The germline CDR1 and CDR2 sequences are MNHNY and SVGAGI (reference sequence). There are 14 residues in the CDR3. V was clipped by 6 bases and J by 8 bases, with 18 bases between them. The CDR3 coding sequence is TGTGCCAGCAGACGCCTTCTTCGGGACGGTACGCAGTATTTT. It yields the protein CASRRLLRDGTQYF.

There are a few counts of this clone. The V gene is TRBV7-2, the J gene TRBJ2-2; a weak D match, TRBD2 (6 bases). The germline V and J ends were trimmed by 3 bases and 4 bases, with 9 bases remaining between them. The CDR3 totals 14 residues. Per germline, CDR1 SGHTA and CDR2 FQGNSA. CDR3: CASSFIGSTGELFF. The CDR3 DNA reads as TGTGCCAGCAGCTTTATCGGGAGCACCGGGGAGCTGTTTTTT.

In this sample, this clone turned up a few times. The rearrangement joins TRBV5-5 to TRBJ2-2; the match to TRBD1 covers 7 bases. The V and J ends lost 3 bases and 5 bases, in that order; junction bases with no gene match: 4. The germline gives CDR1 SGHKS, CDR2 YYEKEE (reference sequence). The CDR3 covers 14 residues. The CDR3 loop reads CASSSRDRTGELFF. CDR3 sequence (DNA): TGTGCCAGCAGCTCTCGGGACAGAACCGGGGAGCTGTTTTTT.

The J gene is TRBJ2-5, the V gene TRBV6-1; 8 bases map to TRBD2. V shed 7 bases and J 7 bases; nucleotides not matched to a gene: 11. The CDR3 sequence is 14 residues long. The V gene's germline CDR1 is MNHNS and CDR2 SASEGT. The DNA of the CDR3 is TGTGCCAGCATTCGACCGGGACTAGGATGGACCCAGTACTTC. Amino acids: CASIRPGLGWTQYF.

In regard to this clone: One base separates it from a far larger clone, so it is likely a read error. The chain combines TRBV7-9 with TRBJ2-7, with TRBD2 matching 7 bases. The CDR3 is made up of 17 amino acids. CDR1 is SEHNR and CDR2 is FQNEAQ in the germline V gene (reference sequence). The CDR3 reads CASSGSTTSDSSCEQYF. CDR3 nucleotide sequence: TGTGCCAGCAGCGGATCGACAACTAGCGATAGCTCCTGCGAGCAGTACTTC.

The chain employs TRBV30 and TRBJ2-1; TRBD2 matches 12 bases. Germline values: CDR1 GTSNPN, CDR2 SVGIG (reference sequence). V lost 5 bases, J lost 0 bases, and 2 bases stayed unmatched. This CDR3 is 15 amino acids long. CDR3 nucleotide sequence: TGTGCCTGGGGACTAGCGGGGAGCTCCTACAATGAGCAGTTCTTC. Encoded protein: CAWGLAGSSYNEQFF.

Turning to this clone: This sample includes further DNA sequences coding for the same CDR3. This CDR3 is CASSNRGNSPLHF. The CDR3 DNA is TGTGCCAGCAGCAATCGGGGCAATTCACCCCTCCACTTT. J is TRBJ1-6 and V is TRBV6-5, with D possibly being TRBD1 (5 bases). Trimming stripped 6 bases from V and 7 bases from J, with 10 bases between. CDR3 length equals 13 residues. CDR1 MNHEY and CDR2 SVGAGI come from the germline V gene.

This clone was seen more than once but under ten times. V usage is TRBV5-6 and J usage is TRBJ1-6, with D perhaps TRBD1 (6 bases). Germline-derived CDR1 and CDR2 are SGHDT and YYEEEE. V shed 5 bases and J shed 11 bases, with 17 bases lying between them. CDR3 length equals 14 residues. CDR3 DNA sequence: TGTGCCAGCAGATCGGGGGGCGCTCGGGCACCCCTCCACTTT. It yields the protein CASRSGGARAPLHF.